These 32 T cell receptor beta chains were all obtained from the same sample, sequenced in a study of T cell responses to AZD1222 COVID-19 vaccine. Generated by immunoSEQ multiplex PCR, the TCRdb table keeps only in-frame clones and is missing some. The sample has 65,000 to 85,000 clones; roughly 88% are singletons. This sample comprised peripheral blood, obtained on day 0 of AZD1222 vaccination. These receptors were collected from an adult in good health.

The count of this clone is one. The J gene is TRBJ1-2, the V gene TRBV30, with no clear D. Germline V gene lookup returns CDR1 GTSNPN and CDR2 SVGIG (reference sequence). V was shortened by 2 bases and J by 4 bases, with 14 bases between the two germline ends. This CDR3 has 14 amino acids. The CDR3 bases are TGTGCCTGGAGTACCCCGGGCGGACTCTATGGCTACACCTTC. It specifies CAWSTPGGLYGYTF.

This rearrangement joins TRBV2 to TRBJ2-7; 7 positions agree with TRBD1. The CDR3 covers 15 residues. Germline V gene lookup returns CDR1 SNHLY and CDR2 FYNNEI. J gave up 3 bases and V 9 bases, and 14 bases lay outside the gene matches. This chain's CDR3 is CARTVKRQGFYEQYV. CDR3 bases: TGTGCCAGGACCGTGAAAAGACAGGGTTTCTACGAGCAGTACGTC.

The J gene is TRBJ2-1, the V gene TRBV19; D call uncertain. Trimming removed 0 bases from V and 8 bases from J, with 8 bases in between. This CDR3 has 13 amino acids. In germline, CDR1 is LNHDA, CDR2 SQIVND (reference sequence). The CDR3 DNA sequence: TGTGCCAGTAGTATAGATCAGAGCTATGAGCAGTTCTTC. It is translated as CASSIDQSYEQFF.

The chain recombines TRBV6-6 with TRBJ1-5; 7 nucleotides align to TRBD1. Trimming at V came to 5 bases and at J to 5 bases, leaving 12 bases not matched to a gene. The CDR3 consists of 16 residues. Germline V gene lookup returns CDR1 MNHNY and CDR2 SVGAGI (reference sequence). Written as DNA, the CDR3 is TGTGCCAGCAGTAACCCACACAGGGGCGGGGATCAGCCCCAGCATTTT. Amino acids: CASSNPHRGGDQPQHF.

The chain couples TRBV30 to TRBJ1-1; D is unclear. The V end was cut by 0 bases, the J end by 2 bases, with 16 bases between. CDR1 and CDR2 from the germline V gene are GTSNPN and SVGIG (reference sequence). The CDR3 extends over 16 amino acids. CDR3 sequence reads: CAWSVLRHSINTEAFF. The CDR3 DNA is TGTGCCTGGAGTGTACTGAGACATTCCATCAACACTGAAGCTTTCTTT.

This clone was seen only once. The chain links TRBV6-4 to TRBJ2-2; unclear D gene. Per the germline V gene, CDR1 is MRHNA and CDR2 is SNTAGT. The ends were cut back, 4 bases at V and 7 bases at J, with 10 bases in the middle. The CDR3 loop spans 13 amino acids. CDR3 protein: CASSVELFGELFF. As DNA, the CDR3 is TGTGCCAGCAGTGTGGAGCTTTTCGGGGAGCTGTTTTTT.

V gene TRBV2 combines with J gene TRBJ1-2, with 7 bases aligning to TRBD1. The CDR3 runs to 13 residues. The junction had 3 bases not matched to a gene; V was cut back by 4 bases and J by 4 bases. Germline V CDR1 and CDR2: SNHLY, FYNNEI. The DNA for the CDR3 is TGTGCCAGCAGTGTGGACAGGATCTATGGCTACACCTTC. Translated, it gives CASSVDRIYGYTF.

This chain joins TRBV9 and TRBJ2-2, with D possibly TRBD2 on 5 matching bases. There are 13 residues in the CDR3. V was cut by 0 bases and J by 5 bases, with 5 bases left in between. Germline values: CDR1 SGDLS, CDR2 YYNGEE. CDR3 region: CASSVGGTGELFF. CDR3 DNA sequence: TGTGCCAGCAGCGTAGGAGGGACCGGGGAGCTGTTTTTT.

The chain couples TRBV2 to TRBJ2-2, with 7 bases identical to TRBD1. V dropped 7 bases and J dropped 6; count of bases not matched to a gene: 8. The CDR3 is made up of 14 amino acids. Germline CDR1 and CDR2: SNHLY and FYNNEI. The CDR3 nucleotides read TGTGCCAGCAACTATGGACAGGAGTCCGGGGAGCTGTTTTTT. Translated: CASNYGQESGELFF. The full variable domain, completed using reference TRBV2 and TRBJ2-2, is EPEVTQTPSHQVTQMGQEVILRCVPISNHLYFYWYRQILGQKVEFLVSFYNNEISEKSEIFDDQFSVERPDGSNFTLKIRSTKLEDSAMYFCASNYGQESGELFFGEGSRLTVL.

This sequence joins TRBV4-2 and TRBJ2-3, with 8 bases identical to TRBD2. Germline values: CDR1 LGHNA, CDR2 YNFKEQ. V was clipped by 0 bases and J by 2 bases; unmatched bases: 7. This CDR3 has 17 amino acids. CDR3 sequence reads: CASSQDRQRGLTDTQYF. The CDR3 DNA reads as TGTGCCAGCAGCCAAGATCGTCAGCGGGGGCTCACAGATACGCAGTATTTT.

The genes are TRBV4-2 and TRBJ2-2; TRBD1 agrees at 7 bases. This CDR3 region has 16 residues. Germline V lookup: CDR1 LGHNA, CDR2 YNFKEQ. The V gene end was trimmed by 4 bases and the J gene end by 4 bases; junction bases not matched to a gene: 9. The CDR3 region has the DNA TGTGCCAGCAGCCCGACAGGGTTGAGTGGCACCGGGGAGCTGTTTTTT. It codes for CASSPTGLSGTGELFF.

The J gene is TRBJ2-3, the V gene TRBV30; D gene unclear. The CDR3 consists of 13 residues. Germline lookup yields CDR1 GTSNPN and CDR2 SVGIG (reference sequence). The V end was cut by 2 bases, the J end by 5 bases, with 11 bases between. This chain's CDR3 is CAWSKAYRDTQYF. CDR3 in DNA: TGTGCCTGGAGTAAGGCCTACAGAGATACGCAGTATTTT. Based on the CDR3 plus reference TRBV30 and TRBJ2-3, the full variable domain is SQTIHQWPATLVQPVGSPLSLECTVEGTSNPNLYWYRQAAGRGLQLLFYSVGIGQISSEVPQNLSASRPQDRQFILSSKKLLLSDSGFYLCAWSKAYRDTQYFGPGTRLTVL.

The V and J genes are TRBV7-2 and TRBJ2-4; D might be TRBD2 (6 bases). Trimming cost V 5 bases and J 0 bases, with 11 bases left between them. This CDR3 has 15 amino acids. The germline V gene has CDR1 SGHTA and CDR2 FQGNSA. CDR3 sequence (DNA): TGTGCCAGCAGCCAGGGACTTATAGCCAAAAACATTCAGTACTTC. Protein product: CASSQGLIAKNIQYF.

The CDR3 loop is CASKRTVNTEAFF. CDR3 coding DNA: TGTGCCAGCAAAAGGACAGTGAACACTGAAGCTTTCTTT. This chain links TRBV12-3 or TRBV12-4 with TRBJ1-1; D possibly corresponds to TRBD1 (6 bases). The CDR3 has 13 residues. V lost 7 bases and J lost 0, with 9 bases in between.

V usage is TRBV6-5 and J usage is TRBJ2-3; a weak D match, TRBD1 (5 bases). V was pared by 8 bases and J by 4 bases, with 16 bases between. This CDR3 has 14 residues. Germline values: CDR1 MNHEY, CDR2 SVGAGI. The CDR3 here is CASAQGASSDTQYF. The DNA of the CDR3 is TGTGCCAGCGCCCAAGGGGCTAGTTCAGATACGCAGTATTTT.

This clone appeared a few times. This rearrangement joins TRBV28 to TRBJ1-2; D perhaps matches TRBD1 (6 bases). V was cut by 8 bases and J by 4 bases, with 17 bases left in between. This CDR3 region has 14 residues. Germline V gives CDR1 MDHEN, CDR2 SYDVKM. The CDR3 DNA reads TGTGCCAGCTCCCTTGACAGGCTATCCTATGGCTACACCTTC. Translating gives CASSLDRLSYGYTF.

As to this clone: The junction does not match germline at one end; this may be a read error. Additional DNA sequences in this sample encode the identical CDR3. The J gene is TRBJ1-2, the V gene TRBV5-1; weak D call: TRBD1 (6 bases). Germline CDR1 reads SGHRS; CDR2 reads YFSETQ. The CDR3 loop spans 15 amino acids. DNA of the CDR3: TGTGCCAGCAGCTTGGCCGACGTCAGGGGAAAGGGCTACACCTTC. Residues: CASSLADVRGKGYTF.

This sequence joins TRBV2 and TRBJ1-5, with D perhaps matching TRBD1 (6 bases). Trimming stripped 6 bases from V and 5 bases from J, with 11 bases between. CDR3 length equals 13 residues. Germline values: CDR1 SNHLY, CDR2 FYNNEI. CDR3 amino acids: CASRAGVDQPQHF. The DNA for the CDR3 is TGTGCCAGCAGGGCAGGGGTTGATCAGCCCCAGCATTTT.

J is TRBJ1-4 and V is TRBV6-2 or TRBV6-3; possibly TRBD1 for D (5 bases). Germline V gives CDR1 MNHEY, CDR2 SVGEGT. Trimming removed 2 bases from V and 10 bases from J, with 26 bases in between. The CDR3 extends over 18 amino acids. The CDR3 sequence is CASSYLFRDGGLGGKLFF. For the CDR3, the DNA is TGTGCCAGCAGTTACCTCTTCCGGGACGGCGGATTGGGGGGAAAACTGTTTTTT.

V and J are TRBV14 and TRBJ1-1, with D tentatively TRBD1 (6 bases). The germline gives CDR1 SGHDN, CDR2 FVKESK. Trimming removed 0 bases at V and 5 bases at J, with 13 bases between. There are 15 residues in the CDR3. CDR3 sequence reads: CASSQETGGYTEAFF. The DNA for the CDR3 is TGTGCCAGCAGCCAAGAGACAGGAGGGTATACTGAAGCTTTCTTT. The full variable domain, in which reference TRBV14 and TRBJ1-1 provide the parts outside the CDR3, is EAGVTQFPSHSVIEKGQTVTLRCDPISGHDNLYWYRRVMGKEIKFLLHFVKESKQDESGMPNNRFLAERTGGTYSTLKVQPAELEDSGVYFCASSQETGGYTEAFFGQGTRLTVV.

This clone was observed once. The gene calls are TRBV5-1 and TRBJ2-7; D may be TRBD1 (6 bases). Germline V CDR1 and CDR2: SGHRS, YFSETQ. With 4 bases removed from V and 7 bases from J, the gap between germline ends came to 18 bases. This CDR3 contains 14 residues. Written as DNA, the CDR3 is TGCGCCAGCAGCGAAGGGGGACCCACGGGAGAGCAGTACTTC. It is translated as CASSEGGPTGEQYF. Together with reference TRBV5-1 and TRBJ2-7, the CDR3 gives the full variable domain: KAGVTQTPRYLIKTRGQQVTLSCSPISGHRSVSWYQQTPGQGLQFLFEYFSETQRNKGNFPGRFSGRQFSNSRSEMNVSTLELGDSALYLCASSEGGPTGEQYFGPGTRLTVT.

The chain combines TRBV9 with TRBJ1-2, with D possibly being TRBD1 (6 bases). This CDR3 has 14 residues. V was shortened by 0 bases and J by 8 bases, with 14 bases between the two germline ends. The germline V gene encodes CDR1 SGDLS and CDR2 YYNGEE. CDR3 DNA sequence: TGTGCCAGCAGCGTAGGAGGGGGGCGCGGAGGCTACACCTTC. Its protein product is CASSVGGGRGGYTF.

The chain is built from TRBV4-2 and TRBJ2-4; D not resolved. The ends were cut back, 1 base at V and 8 bases at J, with 12 bases in the middle. The CDR3 is 14 amino acids. Germline values: CDR1 LGHNA, CDR2 YNFKEQ. CDR3 nucleotides: TGTGCCAGCAGCCAAGGGTCCTCTGTATACATTCAGTACTTC. Amino acid sequence: CASSQGSSVYIQYF.

V gene TRBV5-5 combines with J gene TRBJ1-4; TRBD1 aligns across 7 bases. The CDR3 length is 15 residues. The V segment lost 3 bases and the J segment 2 bases; nucleotides outside the gene matches: 4. Looked up from germline, CDR1 is SGHKS and CDR2 is YYEKEE (reference sequence). Written as DNA, the CDR3 is TGTGCCAGCAGCTGGGGGGGACAGACTAATGAAAAACTGTTTTTT. Translating it yields CASSWGGQTNEKLFF. The full variable domain, completed using reference TRBV5-5 and TRBJ1-4, is DAGVTQSPTHLIKTRGQQVTLRCSPISGHKSVSWYQQVLGQGPQFIFQYYEKEERGRGNFPDRFSARQFPNYSSELNVNALLLGDSALYLCASSWGGQTNEKLFFGSGTQLSVL.

The chain joins TRBV11-2 to TRBJ1-6; D remains ambiguous. V lost 1 base to trimming and J lost 15 bases, with 19 bases between them. This CDR3 comprises 15 residues. Germline V gene lookup returns CDR1 SGHAT and CDR2 FQNNGV. This CDR3 is CASSLVTEATRGLHF. CDR3 sequence (DNA): TGTGCCAGCAGCTTAGTGACCGAAGCCACCCGCGGCCTCCACTTT. The full variable domain, rest sourced from reference TRBV11-2 and TRBJ1-6, is EAGVAQSPRYKIIEKRQSVAFWCNPISGHATLYWYQQILGQGPKLLIQFQNNGVVDDSQLPKDRFSAERLKGVDSTLKIQPAKLEDSAVYLCASSLVTEATRGLHFGNGTRLTVT.

This clone is judged medium-sized. This chain links TRBV6-1 with TRBJ2-2; a possible D gene is TRBD1 (5 bases). Germline loops: CDR1 MNHNS, CDR2 SASEGT. V was trimmed by 3 bases and J by 3 bases, leaving 5 bases between them. The CDR3 has 13 amino acids. CDR3 nucleotide sequence: TGTGCCAGCAGTGACAGGGACACCGGGGAGCTGTTTTTT. It translates to CASSDRDTGELFF.

J is TRBJ2-7 and V is TRBV6-5; D perhaps matches TRBD1 (6 bases). Germline V gene sequence: CDR1 MNHEY, CDR2 SVGAGI. The CDR3 contains 14 residues. V lost 8 bases and J lost 0, with 14 bases in between. The CDR3 coding sequence is TGTGCCAGCTCGAGACAGGCCCTCTCCTACGAGCAGTACTTC. Translation gives CASSRQALSYEQYF.

V and J are TRBV10-3 and TRBJ2-7, with 7 bases fitting TRBD1. Germline V gene lookup returns CDR1 ENHRY and CDR2 SYGVKD. V shed 7 bases, J shed 3 bases, and the junction held 9 bases outside the gene matches. The CDR3 loop spans 14 amino acids. The CDR3 coding sequence is TGTGCCATCAAAGAGTCCAGGGACAGCTACGAGCAGTACGTC. This codes for CAIKESRDSYEQYV.

The genes are TRBV7-3 and TRBJ2-1; 8 bases line up with TRBD2. The CDR3 extends over 14 amino acids. Germline CDR1 SGHTA, CDR2 FQGTGA. Unmatched junction bases numbered 10, after V lost 0 bases and J lost 15 bases. The CDR3 sequence: CASSLTEAGVDRFF. The DNA of the CDR3 is TGTGCCAGCAGCTTAACTGAAGCGGGAGTTGATCGGTTCTTC.

The chain is built from TRBV7-3 and TRBJ2-3, with 8 bases matching TRBD2. This CDR3 contains 15 residues. In germline, CDR1 is SGHTA, CDR2 FQGTGA. With V trimmed by 5 bases and J by 3 bases, 7 bases remained unmatched. The CDR3 sequence is CASSQPGLGTDTQYF. The DNA for the CDR3 is TGTGCCAGCAGCCAACCGGGACTAGGAACAGATACGCAGTATTTT.

The genes are TRBV29-1 and TRBJ2-1; D gene ambiguous. Germline V lookup: CDR1 SQVTM, CDR2 ANQGSEA. This CDR3 is 10 amino acids long. Deletions cut 4 bases from V and 9 bases from J, with 7 bases between. This CDR3 reads CSVGAPEQFF. CDR3 sequence (DNA): TGCAGCGTTGGTGCCCCTGAGCAGTTCTTC.

This chain links TRBV29-1 with TRBJ2-2; D is possibly TRBD2 (5 bases). Looked up from germline, CDR1 is SQVTM and CDR2 is ANQGSEA. The CDR3 runs 12 residues. V was cut by 5 bases and J by 4 bases, with 8 bases left in between. The CDR3: CSVSSITGELFF. CDR3 bases: TGCAGCGTTTCTAGCATCACCGGGGAGCTGTTTTTT.